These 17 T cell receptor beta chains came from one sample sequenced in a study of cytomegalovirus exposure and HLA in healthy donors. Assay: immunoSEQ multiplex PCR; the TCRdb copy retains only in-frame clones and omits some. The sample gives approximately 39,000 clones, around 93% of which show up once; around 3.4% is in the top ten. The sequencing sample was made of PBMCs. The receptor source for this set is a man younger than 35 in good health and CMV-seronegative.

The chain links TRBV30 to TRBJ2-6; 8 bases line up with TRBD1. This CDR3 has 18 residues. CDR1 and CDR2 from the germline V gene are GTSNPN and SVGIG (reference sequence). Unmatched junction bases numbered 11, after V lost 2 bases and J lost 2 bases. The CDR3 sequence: CAWSQAGGTPPGANVLTF. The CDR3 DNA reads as TGTGCCTGGAGTCAAGCAGGGGGCACCCCCCCTGGGGCCAACGTCCTGACTTTC.

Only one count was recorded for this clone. In DNA, the CDR3 is TGTGCCAGCAGCGTAGGAGCCCGCGGGGGGCCCCGATACAATGAGCAGTTCTTC. Amino acid sequence: CASSVGARGGPRYNEQFF. The rearrangement uses TRBV9 and TRBJ2-1; the match to TRBD2 covers 8 bases. The germline gives CDR1 SGDLS, CDR2 YYNGEE. Trimming removed 0 bases from V and 4 bases from J; junction bases left unmatched: 12. This CDR3 has 18 residues.

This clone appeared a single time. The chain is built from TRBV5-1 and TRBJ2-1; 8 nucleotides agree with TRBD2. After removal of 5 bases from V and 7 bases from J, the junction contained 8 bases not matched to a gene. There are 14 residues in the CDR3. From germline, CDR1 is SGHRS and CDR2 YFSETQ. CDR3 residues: CASRKGLALNEQFF. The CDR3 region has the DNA TGCGCCAGCAGAAAAGGACTAGCTTTAAATGAGCAGTTCTTC.

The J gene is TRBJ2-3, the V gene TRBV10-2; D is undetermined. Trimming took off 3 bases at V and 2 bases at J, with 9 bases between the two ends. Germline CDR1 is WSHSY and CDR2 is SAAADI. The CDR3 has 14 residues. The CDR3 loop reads CASSDQAVTDTQYF. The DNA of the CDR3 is TGCGCCAGCAGTGATCAGGCAGTCACAGATACGCAGTATTTT.

The CDR3 bases are TGTGCCAGCAGTCCCGGGAGCTTAACCCTCGGTGAGCAGTTCTTC. It translates to CASSPGSLTLGEQFF. The chain links TRBV14 to TRBJ2-1, with TRBD2 as a possible D gene (6 bases). The length of the CDR3 is 15 residues. The V gene's germline CDR1 is SGHDN and CDR2 FVKESK. The V gene lost 6 bases and the J gene lost 9 bases, with 21 bases spanning the gap.

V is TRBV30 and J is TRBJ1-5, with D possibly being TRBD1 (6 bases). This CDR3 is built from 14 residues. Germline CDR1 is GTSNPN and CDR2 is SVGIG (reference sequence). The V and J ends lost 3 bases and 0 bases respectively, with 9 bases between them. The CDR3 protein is CAWSGQYSNQPQHF. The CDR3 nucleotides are TGTGCCTGGAGCGGACAGTATAGCAATCAGCCCCAGCATTTT.

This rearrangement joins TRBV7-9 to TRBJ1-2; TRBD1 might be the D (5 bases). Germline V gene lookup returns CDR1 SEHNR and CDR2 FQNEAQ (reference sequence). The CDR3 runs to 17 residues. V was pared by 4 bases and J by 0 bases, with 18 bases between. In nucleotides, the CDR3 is TGTGCCAGCAGCTCACCAAGCTCGGGGGTTACTAACTATGGCTACACCTTC. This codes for CASSSPSSGVTNYGYTF.

This CDR3 is CASSEGTGGTEAFF. The CDR3 DNA reads as TGTGCCAGCAGTGAAGGGACAGGGGGCACTGAAGCTTTCTTT. The rearrangement links TRBV6-4 to TRBJ1-1, with 11 bases matching TRBD1. This CDR3 comprises 14 residues. Per germline, CDR1 MRHNA and CDR2 SNTAGT. The junction had 1 base not matched to a gene; V was cut back by 3 bases and J by 4 bases.

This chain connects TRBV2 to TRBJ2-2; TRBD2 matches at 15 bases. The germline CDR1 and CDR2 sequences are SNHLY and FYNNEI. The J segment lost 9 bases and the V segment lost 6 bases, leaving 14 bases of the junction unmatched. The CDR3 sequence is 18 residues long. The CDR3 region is CASSGLAGGLSVARELFF. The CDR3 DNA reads TGTGCCAGCAGCGGACTAGCGGGGGGGCTTAGTGTAGCCCGGGAGCTGTTTTTT.

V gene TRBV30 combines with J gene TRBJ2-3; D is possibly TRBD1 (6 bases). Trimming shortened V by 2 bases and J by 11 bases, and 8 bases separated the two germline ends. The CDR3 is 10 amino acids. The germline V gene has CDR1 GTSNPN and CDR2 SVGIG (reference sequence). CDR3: CAWSQGRQYF. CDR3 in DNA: TGTGCCTGGAGTCAGGGGAGGCAGTATTTT. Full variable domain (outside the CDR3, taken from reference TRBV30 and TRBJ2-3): SQTIHQWPATLVQPVGSPLSLECTVEGTSNPNLYWYRQAAGRGLQLLFYSVGIGQISSEVPQNLSASRPQDRQFILSSKKLLLSDSGFYLCAWSQGRQYFGPGTRLTVL.

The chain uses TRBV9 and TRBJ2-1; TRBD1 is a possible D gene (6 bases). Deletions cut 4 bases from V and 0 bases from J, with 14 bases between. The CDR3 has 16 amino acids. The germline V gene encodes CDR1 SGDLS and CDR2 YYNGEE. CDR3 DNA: TGTGCCAGCAGCCCCCCTCAGGGGAGCTCCTACAATGAGCAGTTCTTC. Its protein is CASSPPQGSSYNEQFF.

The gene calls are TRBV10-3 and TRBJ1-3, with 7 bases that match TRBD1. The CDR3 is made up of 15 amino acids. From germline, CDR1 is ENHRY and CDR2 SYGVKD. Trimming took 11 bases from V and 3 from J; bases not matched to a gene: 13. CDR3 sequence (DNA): TGTGCCCACCGGGGGACAGATATCCGTGGAAACACCATATATTTT. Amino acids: CAHRGTDIRGNTIYF.

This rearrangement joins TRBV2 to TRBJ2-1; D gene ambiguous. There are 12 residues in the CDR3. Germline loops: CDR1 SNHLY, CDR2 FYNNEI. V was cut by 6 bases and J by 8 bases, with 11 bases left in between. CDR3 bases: TGTGCCAGCAGCTGGGCAGTATATGAGCAGTTCTTC. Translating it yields CASSWAVYEQFF.

DNA of the CDR3: TGTGCCAGTAAAGAAAGGGGGAACACTGAAGCTTTCTTT. It encodes CASKERGNTEAFF. This chain links TRBV19 with TRBJ1-1; maybe TRBD1 (5 bases). Trimming left V 7 bases short and J 1 base short, with 10 bases between. Germline V lookup: CDR1 LNHDA, CDR2 SQIVND (reference sequence). The CDR3 covers 13 residues.

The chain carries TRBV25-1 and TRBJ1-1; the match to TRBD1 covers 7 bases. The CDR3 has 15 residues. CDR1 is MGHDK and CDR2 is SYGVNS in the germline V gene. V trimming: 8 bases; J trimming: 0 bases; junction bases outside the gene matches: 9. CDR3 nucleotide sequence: TGTGCCAGCCATTCCCGGGACAGTATGAACACTGAAGCTTTCTTT. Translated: CASHSRDSMNTEAFF.

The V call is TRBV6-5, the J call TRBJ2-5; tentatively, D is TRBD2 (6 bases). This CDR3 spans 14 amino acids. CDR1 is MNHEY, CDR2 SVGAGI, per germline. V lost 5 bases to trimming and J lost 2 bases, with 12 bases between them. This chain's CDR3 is CASSRLGRQETQYF. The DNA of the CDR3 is TGTGCCAGCAGTCGACTAGGAAGGCAAGAGACCCAGTACTTC.

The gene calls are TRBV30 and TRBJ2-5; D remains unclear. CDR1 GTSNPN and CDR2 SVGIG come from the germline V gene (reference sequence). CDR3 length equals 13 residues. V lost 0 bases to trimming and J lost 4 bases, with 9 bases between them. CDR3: CAWSVRVVETQYF. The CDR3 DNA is TGTGCCTGGAGTGTACGGGTTGTAGAGACCCAGTACTTC.